What follows is one T cell receptor beta chain and its context. Its antigen is as yet unknown. Profiling relied on immunoSEQ multiplex PCR, and the TCRdb table lists in-frame clones only, not all of them. This repertoire shows about 64,000 clones, around 87% found once; its top ten account for roughly 12%. This sample was taken from a study of lymphopenia after photon versus proton radiotherapy. The CDR3 spans 11 residues. CDR1 is SQVTM, CDR2 ANQGSEA, per germline. Trimming shortened V by 1 base and J by 5 bases, and 6 bases separated the two germline ends. Points from the study as a whole: Oligoclonal CD8+ Temra expansion after nadir drove photon patients' diversity drop. In patients who died, overall survival fell as post-nadir TCR diversity dropped more. Photon-treated patients lost naive T cells and TCR diversity; proton-treated stayed stable.

The origin of this receptor is an elderly man with esophageal cancer. The chain combines TRBV29-1 with TRBJ2-7; D remains unclear. This specimen was peripheral blood, taken from a patient treated with proton-based radiotherapy. CDR3 amino acids: CSVEANHEQYF. DNA of the CDR3: TGCAGCGTTGAAGCTAACCACGAGCAGTACTTC.